This T cell receptor beta chain was captured in a study of beta chain features in type 1 diabetes. The overall study: Sorted cells from all samples, numbering 95 million to 140 million, were examined. The study, taken as a whole, reports: Any PCR bias toward short templates would affect both groups alike.

CDR1 and CDR2 from the germline V gene are SGHTA and FQGNSA. CDR3 size: 15 residues. After removal of 6 bases from V and 1 base from J, the junction contained 4 bases not matched to a gene. The authors reverse transcribed all of the isolated RNA, so sequencing captured expressed TCRB transcripts. Using immunoSEQ multiplex PCR, the repertoire was profiled, and TCRdb retains in-frame clones only, with some absent. This table has under 300,000 clones, 25% to 30% appearing once. As regards this clone: Its antigen is unidentified. Other DNA sequences in the same sample also yield this CDR3.

This receptor was taken from a man aged 25 to 45 in good health. Sequenced: central memory CD4+ T cells from blood. V gene TRBV7-2 combines with J gene TRBJ2-2; 8 bases are a match to TRBD2. The chain's CDR3 is CASSFSGVNTGELFF. CDR3 bases: TGTGCCAGCAGTTTTAGCGGGGTGAACACCGGGGAGCTGTTTTTT.